This is a list of T cell receptor beta chains from one sample in a study of cytomegalovirus exposure and HLA in healthy donors. TCRdb's table, derived via immunoSEQ multiplex PCR, lists solely in-frame clones and lacks some. The sample shows 80,000 to 95,000 clones, less than 65% of them seen only once. The sample comprised PBMCs. These receptor sequences come from a woman in her 30s in good health and CMV-seronegative. Both conserved end residues are part of each CDR3. The D gene is left open where the match is weak. A row's size may be missing; if present it is once, few, many or a size class.

size	D	V	J	DNA	CDR3
NA	TRBD1	TRBV27	TRBJ2-3	TGTGCCAGCAGTACTCCTCCCGGGACAGGGGGTGGAGATACGCAGTATTTT	CASSTPPGTGGGDTQYF
few	NA	TRBV6-6	TRBJ2-2	TGTGCCAGCAACGGCAGGGAACGCACCGGGGAGCTGTTTTTT	CASNGRERTGELFF
few	NA	TRBV7-2	TRBJ2-7	TGTGCCAGCAGCTTAGTTGGGGGCGCCGACTACGAGCAGTACTTC	CASSLVGGADYEQYF
NA	TRBD1	TRBV5-1	TRBJ1-6	TGCGCCAGCAGCCAACCGGACAGGGGAAATTCACCCCTCCACTTT	CASSQPDRGNSPLHF
NA	TRBD1	TRBV4-1	TRBJ1-2	TGCGCCAGCAGCCAGGGACAGAATTTAAGGGGCTACACCTTC	CASSQGQNLRGYTF
NA	NA	TRBV15	TRBJ1-2	TGTGCCACCAGCAGTCTTACAGGGAGCTACACCTTC	CATSSLTGSYTF
NA	TRBD1	TRBV15	TRBJ2-5	TGTGCCACGGTGGGCCGGGACAGGGGGCAAGAGACCCAGTACTTC	CATVGRDRGQETQYF
NA	NA	TRBV7-9	TRBJ1-4	TGTGCCAGCAGCCCCAGGTCCGAAAAACTGTTTTTT	CASSPRSEKLFF
NA	TRBD1	TRBV6-5	TRBJ1-5	TGTGCCAGCGCCGACAGGGTAGCGAATCAGCCCCAGCATTTT	CASADRVANQPQHF
NA	NA	TRBV5-1	TRBJ2-7	TGCGCCAGCAGCGTATCGGGTTCTTCCTACGAGCAGTACTTC	CASSVSGSSYEQYF
few	NA	TRBV6-5	TRBJ2-7	TGTGCCAGCAGTTATTCTCCGGGAGCCAAGCAGTACTTC	CASSYSPGAKQYF
NA	NA	TRBV2	TRBJ1-2	TGTGCCAGCAGTGGGAGTTTAGTTAACTATGGCTACACCTTC	CASSGSLVNYGYTF
once	NA	TRBV9	TRBJ2-2	TGTGCCAGCAGCGTAGATATGGGGGGGCCACGCGGGGAGCTGTTTTTT	CASSVDMGGPRGELFF
few	TRBD2	TRBV5-6	TRBJ2-7	TGTGCCAGCAGCCCTACGGGAAGCGGGAGCTTATACGAGCAGTACTTC	CASSPTGSGSLYEQYF
NA	TRBD2	TRBV10-3	TRBJ2-2	TGTGCCATCAATCCTAGCGGGGGGGCCTCGAACACCGGGGAGCTGTTTTTT	CAINPSGGASNTGELFF
NA	TRBD1	TRBV6-1	TRBJ1-1	TGTGCCAGCAGTGAGAGGACAGGGGGGACTGAAGCTTTCTTT	CASSERTGGTEAFF
NA	TRBD2	TRBV7-9	TRBJ2-5	TGTGCCAGCAGCCGGTGGGGGGGAGAGACCCAGTACTTC	CASSRWGGETQYF
few	TRBD1	TRBV11-2	TRBJ1-1	TGTGCCAGCAGCTTCACAGGGGACACTGAAGCTTTCTTT	CASSFTGDTEAFF
few	TRBD1	TRBV7-9	TRBJ2-2	TGTGCCAGCAGGGCGGACAGGCCCGGGGAGCTGTTTTTT	CASRADRPGELFF
NA	NA	TRBV7-2	TRBJ2-7	TGTGCCAGCAGCTTACACGACTATTGGCCTAAGCAGTACTTC	CASSLHDYWPKQYF
NA	TRBD1	TRBV9	TRBJ2-3	TGTGCCAGCAGCAAGAGAGGGGGCGAGGCAGATACGCAGTATTTT	CASSKRGGEADTQYF
NA	NA	TRBV9	TRBJ2-5	TGTGCCAGCAGCTCCAGGGGGGCCGGGGGAGAGACCCAGTACTTC	CASSSRGAGGETQYF
NA	TRBD1	TRBV18	TRBJ1-1	TGTGCCAGCTCCCTGACAGGGAACTCGGGTTTGAACACTGAAGCTTTCTTT	CASSLTGNSGLNTEAFF
once	NA	TRBV11-1	TRBJ2-7	TGTGCCAGCAGCTTAAGGAGCTCCTACGAGCAGTACTTC	CASSLRSSYEQYF
NA	TRBD1	TRBV5-4	TRBJ2-5	TGTGCCAGCACCACCGCGGGACAGGTTGAGACCCAGTACTTC	CASTTAGQVETQYF
few	NA	TRBV19	TRBJ1-5	TGTGCCAGTAGCCCCCTGGGAGGGATTAGCAATCAGCCCCAGCATTTT	CASSPLGGISNQPQHF
few	TRBD1	TRBV19	TRBJ1-5	TGTGCCAGTAGTATGGGGGATAAGGACAGGAACAATCAGCCCCAGCATTTT	CASSMGDKDRNNQPQHF
few	TRBD1	TRBV5-5	TRBJ1-1	TGTGCCAGCAGCCCCGGACAGGGGGCATGGACTGAAGCTTTCTTT	CASSPGQGAWTEAFF
few	TRBD1	TRBV2	TRBJ1-2	TGTGCCAGCAGTGCAGCAGGGGGGGGAGGCTACACCTTC	CASSAAGGGGYTF
NA	NA	TRBV5-1	TRBJ1-1	TGCGCCAGCAGCTTGACTGCTCAGGGTAGGGATGAAGCTTTCTTT	CASSLTAQGRDEAFF
NA	TRBD2	TRBV5-1	TRBJ2-5	TGCGCCAGCACCCCAGGGACTAGCGGCTCAGGGGGGGAGACCCAGTACTTC	CASTPGTSGSGGETQYF
NA	TRBD1	TRBV5-4	TRBJ1-6	TGTGCCAGCAGCACAAATCCGGGACAGAGTAATTCACCCCTCCACTTT	CASSTNPGQSNSPLHF
few	NA	TRBV5-1	TRBJ1-6	TGCGCCAGCAGCTTGGGGGGGGGCGCCTATAATTCACCCCTCCACTTT	CASSLGGGAYNSPLHF
NA	TRBD1	TRBV7-9	TRBJ1-1	TGTGCCAGCAGTCCTCAGGGGGACACTGAAGCTTTCTTT	CASSPQGDTEAFF
NA	NA	TRBV21-1	TRBJ2-1	TGTGCCAGCAGCAAAGATTGGACTAGCGTCTACAATGAGCAGTTCTTC	CASSKDWTSVYNEQFF
NA	NA	TRBV7-7	TRBJ1-2	TGTGCCAGCAGCCTGGGGGGGCCAGCCATGTTCTATGGCTACACCTTC	CASSLGGPAMFYGYTF
NA	TRBD1	TRBV28	TRBJ1-4	TGTGCCAGCAGTTCAGCCGGGACAGGAGGTCGGGAACTGTTTTTT	CASSSAGTGGRELFF
NA	TRBD1	TRBV5-1	TRBJ1-4	TGCGCCAGCAGCAATACAACAGGGGGAGAAAAACTGTTTTTT	CASSNTTGGEKLFF
NA	TRBD2	TRBV9	TRBJ2-5	TGTGCCAGCAGCGCCACTAGCGGGGGGGCCCAGGGATTTACCCAGTACTTC	CASSATSGGAQGFTQYF
NA	TRBD2	TRBV2	TRBJ2-2	TGTGCCAGCAGAGAAACTAGCGTCACCGGGGAGCTGTTTTTT	CASRETSVTGELFF
NA	TRBD1	TRBV30	TRBJ1-2	TGTGCCTGGAGTGTAGGTGGGACAGGGAACTATGGCTACACCTTC	CAWSVGGTGNYGYTF
NA	NA	TRBV11-2	TRBJ2-7	TGTGCCAGCAGCTTAGACCTCGGCTCGGAGGAGCAGTACTTC	CASSLDLGSEEQYF
once	NA	TRBV5-1	TRBJ2-5	TGCGCCAGCAGCTTGGGGGTCGGAGGAGAGACCCAGTACTTC	CASSLGVGGETQYF
once	NA	TRBV18	TRBJ1-2	TGTGCCAGCTCACCACAGGCAGGGGACCTCAACTATGGCTACACCTTC	CASSPQAGDLNYGYTF
NA	NA	TRBV11-2	TRBJ1-4	TGTGCCAGCAGCCCGGGGGTCTTTAATGAAAAACTGTTTTTT	CASSPGVFNEKLFF
few	NA	TRBV21-1	TRBJ2-1	TGTGCCAGCAGCAAAGGGCCCTACTTGACAGGGGCCTACAATGAGCAGTTCTTC	CASSKGPYLTGAYNEQFF
NA	NA	TRBV5-4	TRBJ2-3	TGTGCCAGCAGCCGAACCCCTACTAGCACAGATACGCAGTATTTT	CASSRTPTSTDTQYF
NA	TRBD2	TRBV11-3	TRBJ2-2	TGTGCCAGCAGCCCGCGAGCGGGGGTGACAACCGGGGAGCTGTTTTTT	CASSPRAGVTTGELFF
NA	NA	TRBV7-9	TRBJ2-5	TGTGCCAGCAGCTCACAGGGAAGGGAGACCCAGTACTTC	CASSSQGRETQYF
NA	TRBD1	TRBV2	TRBJ2-7	TGTGCCAGCAGGGACAGGACAGGGGCCTACGAGCAGTACTTC	CASRDRTGAYEQYF